These T cell receptor beta chains were read from a single sample in a study of blood T cells in healthy people across ages. MiXCR, applied by TCRdb to the 5' RACE reads, yields one record per CDR3 protein. The table records roughly 730,000 distinct CDR3 sequences, roughly 56% of them present only once. What was sequenced was blood. The source of these receptors is a middle-aged man in good health. Both conserved end residues are part of each CDR3. D genes are given only for firm matches. Not all rows give a size; the values are once, few, many and, for expanded clones, a class.

abundance | j_gene | d_gene | v_gene | CDR3nt | CDR3aa
. | TRBJ1-2 | . | TRBV7-3 | TGTGCCAGCAGCTTAAGTGGTGGCGGGAAGGCGAGTGGCTACACCTTC | CASSLSGGGKASGYTF
. | TRBJ1-2 | . | TRBV9 | TGTGCCAGCAGCGTCAATGCACGAATGTATGGCTACACCTTC | CASSVNARMYGYTF
. | TRBJ2-2 | . | TRBV7-9 | TGTGCCAGCAGCCCCACCTTAAACACCGGGGAGCTGTTTTTT | CASSPTLNTGELFF
few | TRBJ2-5 | TRBD2 | TRBV9 | TGTGCCAGCAGCGTAGGACTAGCGGGGGGACTCCAAGAGACCCAGTACTTC | CASSVGLAGGLQETQYF
few | TRBJ1-4 | . | TRBV15 | TGTGCCACCAGCAGAGTTCAGGACGGGAATCGACTTAATGAAAAACTGTTTTTT | CATSRVQDGNRLNEKLFF
. | TRBJ2-7 | TRBD2 | TRBV5-1 | TGCGCCAGCAGCTCAACCGGGACTATACTAGAGACCTCCTACGAGCAGTACTTC | CASSSTGTILETSYEQYF
. | TRBJ2-4 | TRBD1 | TRBV10-2 | TGCGCCAGCCGACAGGGCAAAAACATTCAGTACTTC | CASRQGKNIQYF
. | TRBJ2-1 | . | TRBV20-1 | TGCAGTGCCCTTGCGCGTGGGGGGGCCGAACTCAGGGAGCAGTTCTTC | CSALARGGAELREQFF
. | TRBJ2-2 | . | TRBV29-1 | TGCAGCGTTGCAGGTTGGACCGGGGAGCTGTTTTTT | CSVAGWTGELFF
. | TRBJ1-2 | . | TRBV6-1 | TGTGCCAGCAGTGAGAGGTTGCCGGGAGCTAACTATGGCTACACCTTC | CASSERLPGANYGYTF
. | TRBJ2-4 | TRBD2 | TRBV20-1 | TGCAGTGCTCGAGGACTAGCGGGAGGCGTATTGGGCATTCAGTACTTC | CSARGLAGGVLGIQYF
. | TRBJ2-1 | TRBD1 | TRBV7-2 | TGTGCCAGCAGCCGCGACAGGGTGGTTCTGGGTGAGCAGTTCTTC | CASSRDRVVLGEQFF
. | TRBJ2-3 | TRBD2 | TRBV11-1 | TGTGCCAGCAGCTTAATCTTGGTGGGACCGCGGGAGGAGAGTGACACAGATACGCAGTATTTT | CASSLILVGPREESDTDTQYF
. | TRBJ2-3 | TRBD1 | TRBV7-2 | TGTGCCAGCAGCTTGGGGGACAGGGGAGCAGATACGCAGTATTTT | CASSLGDRGADTQYF
. | TRBJ2-5 | TRBD1 | TRBV7-8 | TGTGCCAGCAGCTTAGAACAGGGGGCGAGGGAGCAGTACTTC | CASSLEQGAREQYF
once | TRBJ2-7 | TRBD2 | TRBV7-2 | TGTGCCAGCAGCTTGGAAGGGGGAGCGGGAGGACAGTACGAGCAGTACTTC | CASSLEGGAGGQYEQYF
. | TRBJ2-3 | TRBD1 | TRBV5-1 | TGCGCCAGCAGCTTACAGGACAGGAGCACAGATACGCAGTATTTT | CASSLQDRSTDTQYF
. | TRBJ2-1 | TRBD2 | TRBV12-3/TRBV12-4 | TGTGCCAGCAGTTTCGTAGCGGGGGTATACAATGAGCAGTTCTTC | CASSFVAGVYNEQFF
few | TRBJ2-1 | . | TRBV10-3 | TGTGCCATCAGTGAGTCGGTCCAGGGGCGCGATAGTAATGAGCAGTTCTTC | CAISESVQGRDSNEQFF
. | TRBJ2-1 | . | TRBV29-1 | TGCAGCGAGCGCCGCGGGGACTACAATGAGCAGTTCTTC | CSERRGDYNEQFF